This T cell receptor (beta chain) was profiled in a study of pediatric ulcerative colitis (dated by TCRdb to the late 2010s). With regard to the full study: Of the ulcerative colitis patients, roughly 7 had pancolitis and two had left-sided colitis, and histology in every patient was consistent with ulcerative colitis. From 8 to 10 newly diagnosed, treatment-naive pediatric ulcerative colitis patients and four non-IBD control children, paired blood and rectal samples were collected. By Pediatric Ulcerative Colitis Activity Index, a couple of patients had mild disease, several had moderate disease and three had acute severe colitis. Overall results and qualifications from the work: The healthy control group was small, with only four individuals. Features of the rectal repertoire distinguished controls, mild-moderate colitis patients and acute severe colitis patients, and in acute severe colitis, rectal diversity was reduced because of clonal expansions. Autologous blood-rectal clonal overlap was significantly higher in ulcerative colitis patients than in controls, suggesting increased T cell trafficking to inflamed tissue. For technical reasons, substantially fewer templates were yielded by the blood samples of a couple of patients, and these blood samples were excluded from blood-rectal overlap analysis. Because repertoires came from total lymphocyte DNA, patterns in rare subsets such as regulatory T cells may not be reflected. Two rectal CDR3 clonotypes were detected in all ulcerative colitis patients and were not detected in any of the controls.

The CDR3 has 17 amino acids, counting the end cysteine and phenylalanine. Just CDR3 DNA is preserved here, 51 bases in frame from base 1. CDR1 MNHNS and CDR2 SASEGT were looked up in the germline V gene. The germline V and J ends show losses of 2 bases and 2 bases respectively, and no gene match explains 10 bases of the junction. No immunosuppressive medication had been given to the ulcerative colitis patients before the diagnostic colonoscopy. A blood sample was drawn at the time of the colonoscopy. The Wizard kit (Promega) was used to extract genomic DNA from the blood and intestinal samples. Concerning this clone itself: Its antigen specificity is not known. No base quality values were provided; no much bigger clone lies one nucleotide off.

Using the immunoSEQ TRB Survey service, rearranged CDR3 beta regions were amplified from genomic DNA with multiplex V and J primers. To keep sequencing depth equal across samples, survey-level depth of up to 500,000 reads per sample was applied. Libraries were purified and pooled, and sequencing was performed on Illumina technology. The paper's data handling went like this. Productive clonality, sample overlap, pairwise scatters, CDR3 beta length, V/D/J gene usage and productiveness were assessed with immunoSEQ online tools. Calculated diversity was the number of unique rearrangements divided by total templates times 100; Shannon and Simpson indices were also computed. For principal component analysis, Z-score normalized data were analyzed with the R prcomp function and the ggbiplot package. Morisita's index was used to measure clonal overlap between blood and rectum within each subject. What TCRdb holds here is the immuneACCESS table cut down to in-frame rearrangements. Part of the clones is not present; checked against another copy, under half of the missing clones reflect an unresolved V gene, and the others are unexplained. V, J and clone size reflect that table, while D and trimming were determined from the DNA. The sample contains roughly 64,000 clones, approximately 87% of them found a single time. Clones ranked in the top ten supply roughly 3% of the sample.

The receptor chain draws on TRBV6-1 and TRBJ2-7; 9 central bases correspond to TRBD2. The TCR originated in a boy under 18 with severe ulcerative colitis. The source material was blood. CDR3 region: CASSEFFAGGDTYEQYF. At the DNA level, the sequence is TGTGCCAGCAGTGAATTTTTCGCGGGGGGGGACACCTACGAGCAGTACTTC.